This T cell receptor beta chain was profiled in a study of T cells in Graves' hyperthyroidism and ophthalmopathy. General study results and limits: A model of 13 V-J features distinguished ophthalmopathy from stable hyperthyroidism.

Amplification of TCR beta CDR3 regions used RNA as the template. The HTBI primer set was used in a first-round RT-PCR of the TCR CDR3. TCRdb analysed the multiplex PCR reads with MiXCR anew, one entry per CDR3 protein. This table has roughly 750,000 distinct CDR3 sequences, about a sixth appearing once. This clonotype was seen ten or more times. Its antigen is currently unknown. Sequencing was done on a sample of blood. The sequence came from a man aged 18-30 years with Graves' hyperthyroidism.

For the CDR3, the DNA is TGCAGCGTTGTAGGGGGGGGTGAACCTTTCTCCTACAATGAGCAGTTCTTC. It is translated as CSVVGGGEPFSYNEQFF. This rearrangement joins TRBV29-1 to TRBJ2-1; tentatively, D is TRBD2 (7 bases). Trimming cost V 4 bases and J 0 bases, with 19 bases left between them. This CDR3 is 17 amino acids long. Germline V lookup: CDR1 SQVTM, CDR2 ANQGSEA.